This T cell receptor beta chain came from a study of blood T cell repertoires in COVID-19. Study context: The origin of the acute and convalescent COVID-19 samples was the United States, Italy and Spain. Nucleic acid was either cDNA or gDNA, and it came from T cells, B-cell-depleted T cells, or PBMCs.

Trimming at V came to 6 bases and at J to 3 bases, leaving 7 bases not matched to a gene. The CDR3 length is 14 residues. Germline lookup yields CDR1 SGHNT and CDR2 YYREEE (reference sequence). Per the original data handling: How many nucleated cells were present was estimated from reference gene primer amplification. Clones were read by immunoSEQ multiplex PCR, and TCRdb kept only the in-frame ones, dropping some. V, J and clone size reflect that table, while D and trimming were determined from the DNA. The sample holds fewer than 35,000 clones, about 85% seen once. Specimen: peripheral blood. The chain uses TRBV5-4 and TRBJ1-1; 8 positions agree with TRBD1. The sequence derives from a man in his fifties or sixties with active or convalescent COVID-19. The CDR3 DNA reads as TGTGCCAGCACCCATCAGGGGGCATACACTGAAGCTTTCTTT. Its protein product is CASTHQGAYTEAFF.